The next 23 T cell receptor beta chains were all read from a single sample in a study of T-cell memory formation after mild COVID-19. TCRdb analysed the 5' RACE reads with MiXCR anew, one entry per CDR3 protein. This sample has roughly 580,000 distinct CDR3 sequences; over 15% occur once, and the top ten carry approximately 12%. Sequencing was carried out using PBMCs or a T cell subset sorted from them (not recorded which). All receptors come from an adult woman who had mild COVID-19 (a few samples of this study predate the infection). Cell type and time point are not known.

In this sample, this clonotype turned up a few times. This rearrangement joins TRBV24-1 to TRBJ2-7; perhaps TRBD1 as D (6 bases). The CDR3 extends over 14 amino acids. Germline V gene sequence: CDR1 KGHDR, CDR2 SFDVKD. Trimming removed 5 bases from V and 6 bases from J, with 16 bases in between. CDR3 DNA sequence: TGTGCCACCAGTGGACAGGACAGTAGGTCCGAGCAGTACTTC. The encoded protein is CATSGQDSRSEQYF.

This clonotype showed up just a few times. This chain uses TRBV12-3 or TRBV12-4 with TRBJ1-4, with D hard to call. Trimming pared 6 bases from V and 3 bases from J, leaving 11 bases between. This CDR3 contains 14 residues. CDR3 DNA sequence: TGTGCCAGCAGAAAGGGTTCGTCTAATGAAAAACTGTTTTTT. Its protein is CASRKGSSNEKLFF.

This clonotype was counted a few times. V is TRBV30 and J is TRBJ2-7; D may be TRBD2 (5 bases). V was shortened by 2 bases and J by 6 bases, with 8 bases between the two germline ends. The germline V gene encodes CDR1 GTSNPN and CDR2 SVGIG (reference sequence). The CDR3 consists of 11 residues. CDR3 region: CAWSRTGEQYF. The CDR3 nucleotides are TGTGCCTGGAGTCGGACTGGCGAGCAGTACTTC.

The chain recombines TRBV9 with TRBJ1-1; D may be TRBD1 (5 bases). Germline CDR1 reads SGDLS; CDR2 reads YYNGEE. The CDR3 has 13 amino acids. With 4 bases removed from V and 7 bases from J, the gap between germline ends came to 14 bases. Here the CDR3 DNA reads TGTGCCAGCAGCCCTAATCCAGGGCTTGAAGCTTTCTTT. This sequence encodes CASSPNPGLEAFF.

In its sample, this clonotype was seen a few times. The chain combines TRBV12-3 or TRBV12-4 with TRBJ2-5, with 15 bases identical to TRBD2. The CDR3 is made up of 16 amino acids. The V and J ends lost 5 bases and 3 bases, in that order; junction bases with no gene match: 4. The CDR3 loop is CASSVWTSGREETQYF. The CDR3 DNA reads TGTGCCAGCAGTGTCTGGACTAGCGGGAGGGAAGAGACCCAGTACTTC.

The gene calls are TRBV7-2 and TRBJ2-7, with 7 bases matching TRBD2. Germline CDR1 reads SGHTA; CDR2 reads FQGNSA. V dropped 1 base and J dropped 2; count of bases not matched to a gene: 14. This CDR3 is built from 18 residues. The CDR3 loop reads CASSLVAGDSRPTYEQYF. The CDR3 nucleotides read TGTGCCAGCAGCTTAGTGGCGGGGGACTCCCGGCCTACCTACGAGCAGTACTTC.

This clonotype showed up just a few times. V is TRBV7-9 and J is TRBJ1-6, with 8 bases matching TRBD1. The CDR3 length is 15 residues. Trimming removed 0 bases from V and 11 bases from J; junction bases left unmatched: 6. The germline V gene encodes CDR1 SEHNR and CDR2 FQNEAQ (reference sequence). Here the CDR3 reads CASSLAGQGRTPLHF. Written as DNA, the CDR3 is TGTGCCAGCAGCTTAGCCGGACAGGGCAGGACACCCCTCCACTTT.

The J gene is TRBJ2-2, the V gene TRBV29-1, with D hard to call. CDR1 and CDR2 (germline): SQVTM, ANQGSEA. The CDR3 sequence is 13 residues long. V was pared by 7 bases and J by 0 bases, with 9 bases between. The CDR3 DNA follows: TGCAGCGCGATACAGACGAACACCGGGGAGCTGTTTTTT. This sequence encodes CSAIQTNTGELFF.

The gene calls are TRBV5-1 and TRBJ2-7; tentative D call: TRBD1 (5 bases). The germline gives CDR1 SGHRS, CDR2 YFSETQ. V was shortened by 5 bases and J by 0 bases, with 9 bases between the two germline ends. This CDR3 is built from 13 residues. The CDR3 loop reads CASRLTVSYEQYF. Written as DNA, the CDR3 is TGCGCCAGCAGACTGACAGTCTCCTACGAGCAGTACTTC.

The V call is TRBV20-1, the J call TRBJ2-1; the match to TRBD1 covers 9 bases. The CDR3 totals 15 residues. The V segment lost 5 bases and the J segment 3 bases; nucleotides outside the gene matches: 8. Looked up from germline, CDR1 is DFQATT and CDR2 is SNEGSKA (reference sequence). The DNA of the CDR3 is TGCAGTGCTTCCGGGACAGGGTCTCTCTACAATGAGCAGTTCTTC. Its protein product is CSASGTGSLYNEQFF.

There are a few counts of this clonotype. The rearrangement links TRBV20-1 to TRBJ2-7; D ambiguous. The CDR3 spans 14 residues. Per germline, CDR1 DFQATT and CDR2 SNEGSKA (reference sequence). V was pared by 1 base and J by 7 bases, with 17 bases between. In DNA form, the CDR3 reads TGCAGTGCTAGAGTAGGTCAGGCCCTAGGGGAGCAGTACTTC. This codes for CSARVGQALGEQYF.

The rearrangement joins TRBV7-2 to TRBJ2-1, with 7 nucleotides matching TRBD1. Germline CDR1 is SGHTA and CDR2 is FQGNSA. J gave up 6 bases and V 4 bases, and 9 bases lay outside the gene matches. CDR3 length: 15 amino acids. The CDR3 sequence is CASSSGQPRINEQFF. In DNA, the CDR3 is TGTGCCAGCAGCTCGGGACAGCCCAGAATCAATGAGCAGTTCTTC. Looking up the rest from reference TRBV7-2 and TRBJ2-1 gives the full variable domain: GAGVSQSPSNKVTEKGKDVELRCDPISGHTALYWYRQSLGQGLEFLIYFQGNSAPDKSGLPSDRFSAERTGGSVSTLTIQRTQQEDSAVYLCASSSGQPRINEQFFGPGTRLTVL.

CDR3 sequence: CASSSLDPPKYEQYF. CDR3 nucleotide sequence: TGTGCCAGCAGCTCACTGGACCCCCCGAAGTACGAGCAGTACTTC. V is TRBV7-2 and J is TRBJ2-7; D gene uncertain. CDR1 is SGHTA and CDR2 is FQGNSA in the germline V gene. The V and J ends lost 4 bases and 4 bases respectively, with 17 bases between them. This CDR3 spans 15 amino acids.

The CDR3 here is CASDRGVQPQHF. In nucleotides, the CDR3 is TGTGCCAGCGACAGGGGGGTTCAGCCCCAGCATTTT. The V and J genes are TRBV6-6 and TRBJ1-5; TRBD1 matches 9 bases. Losses at the gene ends were 8 bases for V and 6 bases for J; bases not matched to a gene: 2. CDR3 length: 12 residues. CDR1 is MNHNY, CDR2 SVGAGI, per germline (reference sequence).

This rearrangement joins TRBV5-1 to TRBJ2-1; D unclear. V lost 0 bases and J lost 12, with 16 bases in between. Germline values: CDR1 SGHRS, CDR2 YFSETQ. The CDR3 extends over 14 amino acids. CDR3: CASSLDMALVGQFF. CDR3 nucleotide sequence: TGCGCCAGCAGCTTGGACATGGCCCTGGTTGGGCAGTTCTTC. Full variable domain (missing parts from reference TRBV5-1 and TRBJ2-1): KAGVTQTPRYLIKTRGQQVTLSCSPISGHRSVSWYQQTPGQGLQFLFEYFSETQRNKGNFPGRFSGRQFSNSRSEMNVSTLELGDSALYLCASSLDMALVGQFFGPGTRLTVL.

V gene TRBV7-9 combines with J gene TRBJ2-5, with 10 bases aligning to TRBD2. V lost 5 bases to trimming and J lost 0 bases; unmatched junction nucleotides: 12. Germline V gene data show CDR1 as SEHNR and CDR2 as FQNEAQ (reference sequence). The CDR3 sequence is 18 residues long. In DNA form, the CDR3 reads TGTGCCAGCAGCCCCGACTTGAGCGGGGGGGAGAACCAAGAGACCCAGTACTTC. Residues: CASSPDLSGGENQETQYF.

There are many counts of this clonotype. This CDR3 reads CASSYRLGLAYEQYF. CDR3 nucleotide sequence: TGTGCCAGCAGTTACCGCCTGGGACTAGCCTACGAGCAGTACTTC. This rearrangement joins TRBV6-5 to TRBJ2-7, with TRBD2 identical over 8 bases. The CDR3 sequence is 15 residues long. Germline V lookup: CDR1 MNHEY, CDR2 SVGAGI. V gave up 2 bases and J gave up 2 bases; unmatched junction bases: 5.

The chain recombines TRBV7-9 with TRBJ2-1; tentatively, D is TRBD1 or TRBD2 (5 bases each). This CDR3 spans 15 amino acids. Germline CDR1 reads SEHNR; CDR2 reads FQNEAQ (reference sequence). V lost 4 bases and J lost 6, with 16 bases in between. The CDR3 DNA sequence: TGTGCCAGCAGCTCCAGGGAGCAGGTGACCAATGAGCAGTTCTTC. Its protein is CASSSREQVTNEQFF.

This clonotype was recorded a few times. V usage is TRBV9 and J usage is TRBJ2-1; 12 bases are a match to TRBD2. From germline, CDR1 is SGDLS and CDR2 YYNGEE. There are 15 residues in the CDR3. J was trimmed by 5 bases and V by 0 bases; bases with no gene match: 0. CDR3 region: CASSVGLAGDNEQFF. The CDR3 DNA reads as TGTGCCAGCAGCGTAGGACTAGCGGGGGACAATGAGCAGTTCTTC.

This clonotype was seen only a few times. V gene TRBV4-1 combines with J gene TRBJ2-2; 8 bases are shared with TRBD1. This CDR3 is built from 16 residues. Unmatched junction bases numbered 5, after V lost 4 bases and J lost 1 base. The V gene's germline CDR1 is MGHRA and CDR2 YSYEKL. As DNA, the CDR3 is TGCGCCAGCAGCCCAGACAGGGGTCAGAACACCGGGGAGCTGTTTTTT. Protein sequence: CASSPDRGQNTGELFF.

The table lists this clonotype with a few counts. The J gene is TRBJ2-7, the V gene TRBV9; D unresolved. With 4 bases removed from V and 2 bases from J, the gap between germline ends came to 19 bases. The CDR3 extends over 16 amino acids. Germline V lookup: CDR1 SGDLS, CDR2 YYNGEE. The CDR3 DNA reads TGTGCCAGCAGCCCTAGTCGCTGGGAAGGCGCCTACGAGCAGTACTTC. Its translation is CASSPSRWEGAYEQYF.

This rearrangement joins TRBV29-1 to TRBJ2-1, with 7 bases aligning to TRBD1. The CDR3 is made up of 14 amino acids. The V gene end was trimmed by 1 base and the J gene end by 5 bases; junction bases not matched to a gene: 5. Germline-derived CDR1 and CDR2 are SQVTM and ANQGSEA. CDR3 sequence (DNA): TGCAGCGTTGAAGGGGGACAGCCAAACAATGAGCAGTTCTTC. Its translation is CSVEGGQPNNEQFF.

This clonotype has only a few counts. This chain links TRBV14 with TRBJ2-7; tentatively, D is TRBD2 (6 bases). Trimming shortened V by 4 bases and J by 4 bases, and 14 bases separated the two germline ends. This CDR3 has 14 residues. Germline assignment: CDR1 SGHDN and CDR2 FVKESK. The CDR3 loop is CASSRMGGAYEQYF. In DNA form, the CDR3 reads TGTGCCAGCAGCCGGATGGGGGGTGCGTACGAGCAGTACTTC. Based on the CDR3 plus reference TRBV14 and TRBJ2-7, the full variable domain is EAGVTQFPSHSVIEKGQTVTLRCDPISGHDNLYWYRRVMGKEIKFLLHFVKESKQDESGMPNNRFLAERTGGTYSTLKVQPAELEDSGVYFCASSRMGGAYEQYFGPGTRLTVT.